What follows are 27 T cell receptor beta chains derived from one specimen sequenced in a study of PD-1 blockade in classical Hodgkin lymphoma. The protocol was immunoSEQ multiplex PCR, while the TCRdb copy is restricted to in-frame clones and leaves out a portion. The profile covers some 58,000 clones, with about 90% appearing a single time and 10% taken by the ten largest. Noted time point: cycle 4 day 1 (C4D1), after 6 weeks of nivolumab. The patients all showed relapse after autologous stem cell transplantation, while their brentuximab vedotin exposure varied. Sequenced here: peripheral blood mononuclear cells (PBMCs), sampled before the fourth cycle of nivolumab. The receptors derive from a human donor with classical Hodgkin lymphoma.

The rearrangement links TRBV29-1 to TRBJ1-1; 9 nucleotides match TRBD1. CDR1 and CDR2 from the germline V gene are SQVTM and ANQGSEA. CDR3 size: 16 residues. V was clipped by 7 bases and J by 0 bases; unmatched bases: 12. This CDR3 reads CSGTGGTKAMNTEAFF. CDR3 nucleotides: TGCAGCGGCACAGGGGGCACAAAAGCCATGAACACTGAAGCTTTCTTT.

This chain connects TRBV30 to TRBJ2-7; D is ambiguous. V dropped 2 bases and J dropped 7 bases, with 9 bases sitting between them. Germline loops: CDR1 GTSNPN, CDR2 SVGIG (reference sequence). This CDR3 spans 11 amino acids. DNA of the CDR3: TGTGCCTGGAGTTCTGGGTGGGAGCAGTACTTC. Its translation is CAWSSGWEQYF.

The chain links TRBV12-5 to TRBJ2-7; D not certain. V lost 6 bases and J 2 bases, leaving 8 bases between the germline ends. Germline CDR1 LGHNT, CDR2 FRNRAP. This CDR3 has 12 amino acids. CDR3 protein: CASGPEAYEQYF. The DNA for the CDR3 is TGTGCTAGTGGCCCTGAAGCCTACGAGCAGTACTTC.

The chain employs TRBV7-9 and TRBJ1-6; 8 bases agree with TRBD1. Germline V gene sequence: CDR1 SEHNR, CDR2 FQNEAQ (reference sequence). Unmatched junction bases numbered 7, after V lost 2 bases and J lost 10 bases. This CDR3 region has 15 residues. The CDR3 region has the DNA TGTGCCAGCAGCTTATACCTGACAGGGGACTCACCCCTCCACTTT. Its translation: CASSLYLTGDSPLHF.

The CDR3 DNA reads as TGTGCCAGCAGTTCCGGGTTGGCTTGGGCTAATGAAAAACTGTTTTTT. It yields the protein CASSSGLAWANEKLFF. The chain recombines TRBV27 with TRBJ1-4; D unclear. CDR1 is MNHEY, CDR2 SMNVEV, per germline (reference sequence). This CDR3 has 16 residues. Trimming took off 4 bases at V and 3 bases at J, with 15 bases between the two ends.

This clone was detected once. The chain uses TRBV2 and TRBJ2-2; 9 bases line up with TRBD1. From germline, CDR1 is SNHLY and CDR2 FYNNEI. The CDR3 contains 15 residues. The V and J ends lost 5 bases and 6 bases, in that order; junction bases with no gene match: 7. This CDR3 is CASSFDRGRAGELFF. As DNA, the CDR3 is TGTGCCAGCAGTTTCGACAGGGGGAGGGCCGGGGAGCTGTTTTTT.

V usage is TRBV29-1 and J usage is TRBJ1-2; D call uncertain. Trimming cost V 6 bases and J 7 bases, with 21 bases left between them. The CDR3 loop spans 14 amino acids. Germline CDR1 SQVTM, CDR2 ANQGSEA. This chain's CDR3 is CSVSGLEVMSGYTF. Here the CDR3 DNA reads TGCAGCGTCAGTGGGTTGGAGGTAATGAGTGGCTACACCTTC. The full variable domain, rest sourced from reference TRBV29-1 and TRBJ1-2, is SAVISQKPSRDICQRGTSLTIQCQVDSQVTMMFWYRQQPGQSLTLIATANQGSEATYESGFVIDKFPISRPNLTFSTLTVSNMSPEDSSIYLCSVSGLEVMSGYTFGSGTRLTVV.

V usage is TRBV5-4 and J usage is TRBJ2-7; 7 nucleotides line up with TRBD1. Per the germline V gene, CDR1 is SGHNT and CDR2 is YYREEE (reference sequence). The junction had 4 bases not matched to a gene; V was cut back by 4 bases and J by 6 bases. This CDR3 comprises 12 residues. The CDR3 DNA is TGTGCCAGCAGCCCAACAGGGGTCGAGCAGTACTTC. Protein product: CASSPTGVEQYF.

The chain employs TRBV6-5 and TRBJ2-1; D is possibly TRBD1 (5 bases). Trimming removed 4 bases from V and 3 bases from J, with 7 bases in between. Per the germline V gene, CDR1 is MNHEY and CDR2 is SVGAGI. There are 13 residues in the CDR3. This CDR3 reads CASSWGRYNEQFF. DNA for the CDR3: TGTGCCAGCAGTTGGGGCCGCTACAATGAGCAGTTCTTC.

This clone was recorded once. The chain employs TRBV4-1 and TRBJ2-1; tentatively, D is TRBD2 (6 bases). Between the trimmed V and J ends, which lost 1 base and 5 bases, there was a span of 12 bases. CDR1 and CDR2 (germline): MGHRA, YSYEKL. CDR3 length: 15 amino acids. CDR3 protein: CASSQGTMVNNEQFF. Written as DNA, the CDR3 is TGCGCCAGCAGCCAAGGGACTATGGTAAACAATGAGCAGTTCTTC.

The chain has TRBV25-1 and TRBJ1-1; D may be TRBD1 (5 bases). Trimming took off 2 bases at V and 8 bases at J, with 12 bases between the two ends. Germline V gene data show CDR1 as MGHDK and CDR2 as SYGVNS. The CDR3 has 13 residues. DNA of the CDR3: TGTGCCAGCAGTGAACTTATGAGGGGCGAAGCTTTCTTT. Translating gives CASSELMRGEAFF.

The gene calls are TRBV6-5 and TRBJ1-1; D unresolved. Per the germline V gene, CDR1 is MNHEY and CDR2 is SVGAGI. V lost 0 bases, J lost 1 base, and 3 bases lay in between. The CDR3 has 13 amino acids. CDR3 bases: TGTGCCAGCAGTTACTCCAGGAACACTGAAGCTTTCTTT. This encodes CASSYSRNTEAFF.

This clone was counted a single time. The chain has TRBV25-1 and TRBJ1-2, with D possibly TRBD1 on 5 matching bases. From germline, CDR1 is MGHDK and CDR2 SYGVNS. V was cut by 1 base and J by 8 bases, with 14 bases left in between. The CDR3 consists of 14 residues. The CDR3 protein is CASSELSSGVGYTF. The CDR3 DNA reads TGTGCCAGCAGTGAATTATCTTCGGGGGTGGGCTACACCTTC.

The rearrangement links TRBV5-5 to TRBJ1-1; D may be TRBD1 (6 bases). Trimming shortened V by 1 base and J by 1 base, and 17 bases separated the two germline ends. Germline CDR1 is SGHKS and CDR2 is YYEKEE (reference sequence). The CDR3 covers 17 residues. CDR3 in amino acids: CASSLFRSGGANTEAFF. CDR3 nucleotide sequence: TGTGCCAGCAGCTTGTTTCGGTCGGGGGGCGCGAACACTGAAGCTTTCTTT.

The chain has TRBV29-1 and TRBJ2-1, with 10 bases identical to TRBD2. CDR3 size: 14 residues. Germline CDR1 is SQVTM and CDR2 is ANQGSEA. Losses at the gene ends were 7 bases for V and 1 base for J; bases not matched to a gene: 4. CDR3 amino acids: CSAASGGSYNEQFF. The DNA for the CDR3 is TGCAGCGCAGCTAGCGGGGGTTCCTACAATGAGCAGTTCTTC.

This chain links TRBV28 with TRBJ1-3; 8 bases are shared with TRBD1. The CDR3 has 14 amino acids. CDR1 is MDHEN and CDR2 is SYDVKM in the germline V gene. The CDR3 DNA sequence: TGTGCTACCGAACAGGGGGGGTCCGGAAACACCATATATTTT. It specifies CATEQGGSGNTIYF.

The chain couples TRBV27 to TRBJ2-7; the D call may be TRBD1 or TRBD2 (6 bases each). This CDR3 spans 14 amino acids. The V gene's germline CDR1 is MNHEY and CDR2 SMNVEV (reference sequence). Trimming took off 7 bases at V and 2 bases at J, with 15 bases between the two ends. The CDR3 sequence: CASKKGGGPYEQYF. The CDR3 nucleotides are TGTGCCAGCAAAAAGGGTGGGGGGCCCTACGAGCAGTACTTC.

The chain carries TRBV18 and TRBJ1-2, with D unresolved. The CDR3 has 15 amino acids. The germline V and J ends were trimmed by 3 bases and 8 bases, with 19 bases remaining between them. Germline V gene sequence: CDR1 KGHSH, CDR2 LQKENI. CDR3 sequence: CASSPAGEGLTGYTF. The CDR3 DNA sequence: TGTGCCAGCTCACCCGCGGGTGAGGGTTTAACCGGCTACACCTTC.

V and J are TRBV2 and TRBJ2-5; D call uncertain. CDR1 is SNHLY and CDR2 is FYNNEI in the germline V gene. V was shortened by 6 bases and J by 3 bases, with 11 bases between the two germline ends. This CDR3 comprises 13 residues. CDR3 loop: CASSDNREETQYF. CDR3 DNA sequence: TGTGCCAGCAGCGACAACCGAGAAGAGACCCAGTACTTC.

V and J are TRBV12-5 and TRBJ1-3, with D hard to call. This CDR3 region has 16 residues. V lost 1 base and J 0 bases, leaving 10 bases between the germline ends. Germline CDR1 LGHNT, CDR2 FRNRAP. CDR3 amino acids: CASGLASGRSGNTIYF. The CDR3 DNA is TGTGCTAGTGGTTTGGCCAGCGGGCGCTCTGGAAACACCATATATTTT.

This clone was recorded a few times. This chain uses TRBV7-9 with TRBJ2-3, with 10 bases that match TRBD2. The CDR3 has 14 amino acids. V gave up 8 bases and J gave up 4 bases; unmatched junction bases: 6. CDR1 and CDR2 (germline): SEHNR, FQNEAQ (reference sequence). The CDR3 bases are TGTGCCAGCGTAGCGGGGGGTCGGTCAGATACGCAGTATTTT. Amino acid sequence: CASVAGGRSDTQYF.

This clone was observed a few times. This chain connects TRBV29-1 to TRBJ1-1; possible D gene TRBD1, 6 bases. The V end was cut by 1 base, the J end by 7 bases, with 19 bases between. Germline CDR1 SQVTM, CDR2 ANQGSEA. This CDR3 spans 15 amino acids. CDR3 region: CSVEGRGARVSEAFF. The CDR3 nucleotides read TGCAGCGTTGAAGGGAGGGGGGCGCGAGTTAGTGAAGCTTTCTTT.

This chain uses TRBV10-1 with TRBJ2-7; either TRBD1 or TRBD2 may fit D (5 bases each). V was cut by 4 bases and J by 0 bases, with 16 bases left in between. Germline V gives CDR1 WNHNN, CDR2 SYGVQD (reference sequence). The CDR3 sequence is 16 residues long. The CDR3: CASSAPGTESSYEQYF. CDR3 DNA: TGCGCCAGCAGTGCACCTGGGACGGAAAGCTCCTACGAGCAGTACTTC.

The chain carries TRBV6-5 and TRBJ2-1; the match to TRBD1 covers 9 bases. The ends lost 4 bases at V and 5 bases at J; junction bases unmatched: 6. The CDR3 covers 15 residues. Germline V gene sequence: CDR1 MNHEY, CDR2 SVGAGI. The CDR3 nucleotides read TGTGCCAGCAGTTCCCCACACAGGGGGCACAATGAGCAGTTCTTC. Its translation: CASSSPHRGHNEQFF.

The chain couples TRBV4-1 to TRBJ2-7; 10 bases fit TRBD1. Germline CDR1 reads MGHRA; CDR2 reads YSYEKL. Germline trimming cut 4 bases from V and 3 bases from J; bases unmatched to any gene: 18. The CDR3 has 19 amino acids. The CDR3 protein is CASSPDRGPIIEGHYEQYF. CDR3 in DNA: TGCGCCAGCAGCCCCGACAGGGGGCCAATTATAGAGGGACACTACGAGCAGTACTTC.

The chain is built from TRBV4-1 and TRBJ1-2, with D uncertain. This CDR3 is built from 14 residues. Trimming removed 0 bases at V and 5 bases at J, with 10 bases between. Germline assignment: CDR1 MGHRA and CDR2 YSYEKL. The CDR3 protein is CASSQDGQTYGYTF. CDR3 DNA: TGCGCCAGCAGCCAAGATGGGCAGACATATGGCTACACCTTC.

J is TRBJ1-5 and V is TRBV6-5, with no clear D. V lost 5 bases and J 2 bases, leaving 13 bases between the germline ends. Germline V gene sequence: CDR1 MNHEY, CDR2 SVGAGI. The CDR3 is 15 residues long. The CDR3 reads CASSSFLAGNQPQHF. In DNA, the CDR3 is TGTGCCAGCAGTAGCTTCCTTGCGGGCAATCAGCCCCAGCATTTT.